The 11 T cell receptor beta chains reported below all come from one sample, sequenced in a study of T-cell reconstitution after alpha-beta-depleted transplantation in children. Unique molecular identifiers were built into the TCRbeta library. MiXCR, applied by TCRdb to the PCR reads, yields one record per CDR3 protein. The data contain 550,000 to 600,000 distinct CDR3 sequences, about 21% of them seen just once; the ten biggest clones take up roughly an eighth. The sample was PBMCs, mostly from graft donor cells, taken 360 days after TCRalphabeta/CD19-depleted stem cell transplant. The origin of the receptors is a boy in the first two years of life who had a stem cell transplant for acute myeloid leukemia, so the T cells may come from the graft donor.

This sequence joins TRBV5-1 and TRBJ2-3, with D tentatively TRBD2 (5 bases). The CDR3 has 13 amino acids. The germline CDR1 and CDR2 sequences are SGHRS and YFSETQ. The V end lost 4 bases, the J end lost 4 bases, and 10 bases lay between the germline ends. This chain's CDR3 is CASSGSEPDTQYF. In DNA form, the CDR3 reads TGCGCCAGCAGCGGGAGCGAGCCAGATACGCAGTATTTT.

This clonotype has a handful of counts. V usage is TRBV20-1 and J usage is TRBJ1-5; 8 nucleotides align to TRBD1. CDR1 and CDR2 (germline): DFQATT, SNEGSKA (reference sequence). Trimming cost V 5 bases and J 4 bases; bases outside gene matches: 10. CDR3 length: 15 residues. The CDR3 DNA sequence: TGCAGTGCTCCAGGGACAGGCGAGGGAAATCAGCCCCAGCATTTT. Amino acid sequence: CSAPGTGEGNQPQHF.

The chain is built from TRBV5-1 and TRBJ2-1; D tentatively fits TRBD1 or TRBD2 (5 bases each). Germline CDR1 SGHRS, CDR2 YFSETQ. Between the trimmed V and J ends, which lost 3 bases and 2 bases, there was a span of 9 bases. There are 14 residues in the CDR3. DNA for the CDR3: TGCGCCAGCAGCTCGGGACGGCCCTACAATGAGCAGTTCTTC. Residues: CASSSGRPYNEQFF.

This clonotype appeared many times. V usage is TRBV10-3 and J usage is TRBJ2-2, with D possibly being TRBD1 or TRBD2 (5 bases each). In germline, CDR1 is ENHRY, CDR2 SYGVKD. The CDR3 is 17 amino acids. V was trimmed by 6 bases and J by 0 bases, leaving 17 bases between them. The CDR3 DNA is TGTGCCATCAGACCCCCCCCGGGGACGACGAACACCGGGGAGCTGTTTTTT. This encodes CAIRPPPGTTNTGELFF.

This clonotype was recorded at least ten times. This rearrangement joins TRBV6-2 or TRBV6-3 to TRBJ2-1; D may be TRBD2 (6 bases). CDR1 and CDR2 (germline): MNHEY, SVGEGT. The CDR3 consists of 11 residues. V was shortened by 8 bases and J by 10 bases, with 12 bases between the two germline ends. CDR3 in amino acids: CASAWRGEQFF. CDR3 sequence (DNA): TGTGCCAGCGCGTGGAGGGGAGAGCAGTTCTTC.

CDR3 bases: TGTGCCAGCCGGTATTACAGGGGAATCGAGCAGTACGTC. Residues: CASRYYRGIEQYV. This sequence joins TRBV5-6 and TRBJ2-7; 7 positions match TRBD1. CDR1 is SGHDT and CDR2 is YYEEEE in the germline V gene. The CDR3 totals 13 residues. V trimming: 7 bases; J trimming: 6 bases; junction bases outside the gene matches: 10.

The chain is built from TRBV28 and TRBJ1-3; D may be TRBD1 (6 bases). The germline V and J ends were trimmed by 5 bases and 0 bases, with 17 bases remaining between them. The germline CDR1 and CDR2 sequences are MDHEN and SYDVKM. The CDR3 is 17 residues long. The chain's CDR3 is CASSLPGHPRSGNTIYF. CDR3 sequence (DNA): TGTGCCAGCAGTCTACCGGGACACCCGCGCTCTGGAAACACCATATATTTT. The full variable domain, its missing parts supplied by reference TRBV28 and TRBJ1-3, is DVKVTQSSRYLVKRTGEKVFLECVQDMDHENMFWYRQDPGLGLRLIYFSYDVKMKEKGDIPEGYSVSREKKERFSLILESASTNQTSMYLCASSLPGHPRSGNTIYFGEGSWLTVV.

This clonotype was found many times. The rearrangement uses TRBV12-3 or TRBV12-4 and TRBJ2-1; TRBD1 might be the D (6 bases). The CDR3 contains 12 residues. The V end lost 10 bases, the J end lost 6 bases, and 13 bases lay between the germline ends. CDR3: CATHRGGNEQFF. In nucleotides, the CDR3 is TGTGCCACCCATAGAGGGGGCAATGAGCAGTTCTTC.

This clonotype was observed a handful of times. CDR3 sequence (DNA): TGCAGTGCTAGGACTAGCGTAAGAAGGAACAATGAGCAGTTCTTC. Translated: CSARTSVRRNNEQFF. The gene calls are TRBV20-1 and TRBJ2-1; the match to TRBD2 covers 8 bases. With 3 bases clipped from V and 5 bases from J, the junction kept 9 bases outside the gene matches. The CDR3 runs to 15 residues. Germline V gene data show CDR1 as DFQATT and CDR2 as SNEGSKA (reference sequence).

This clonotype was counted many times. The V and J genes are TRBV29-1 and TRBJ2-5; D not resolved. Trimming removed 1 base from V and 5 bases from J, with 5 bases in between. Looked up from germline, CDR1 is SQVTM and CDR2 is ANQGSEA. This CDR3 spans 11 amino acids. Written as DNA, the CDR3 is TGCAGCGTTGAAGTGGTCGAGACCCAGTACTTC. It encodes CSVEVVETQYF.

This CDR3 reads CASSQGIGSGNTIYF. Written as DNA, the CDR3 is TGCGCCAGCAGCCAAGGAATAGGCTCTGGAAACACCATATATTTT. The rearrangement links TRBV4-3 to TRBJ1-3; D is unclear. The V gene's germline CDR1 is LGHNA and CDR2 YSLEER. Trimming left V 1 base short and J 0 bases short, with 7 bases between. The CDR3 totals 15 residues.